The rows below give T cell receptor beta chains drawn from one sample of a study of regulatory T cells in long-lasting Graves disease. TCRdb independently ran MiXCR on the multiplex PCR reads; one entry per CDR3 protein. The sample lists about 430,000 distinct CDR3 sequences, around 23% occurring once. The sequencing used peripheral blood mononuclear cells (PBMCs), collected when the disease was refractory, from a patient treated with antithyroid drugs. The receptor source for this set is a female donor with Graves disease. The CDR3 runs from the conserved cysteine through the conserved F or W. A D gene is named only where the DNA matches it firmly. Expanded clones are given a class, and other clones once, few, many or no size at all.

j_gene	d_gene	abundance	v_gene	CDR3nt	CDR3aa
TRBJ2-7	TRBD2	many	TRBV2	TGTGCCAGCAGGGCCCCTAGCGGGGATTCCTACGAGCAGTACTTC	CASRAPSGDSYEQYF
TRBJ2-5	NA	NA	TRBV6-4	TGTGCCAGCAGTTACTCGGAGGGGAACCAAGAGACCCAGTACTTC	CASSYSEGNQETQYF
TRBJ2-7	NA	NA	TRBV3-1	TGTGCCAGCAGCCAAGAAAACAGACTCTCCTACGAGCAGTACTTC	CASSQENRLSYEQYF
TRBJ2-5	TRBD1	NA	TRBV5-1	TGCGCCAGCAGCTTAGAAGGGACAGGAGTCCAAGAGACCCAGTACTTC	CASSLEGTGVQETQYF
TRBJ2-7	NA	NA	TRBV29-1	TGCAGCGTTGAAGAGGAAGAGTCCGGCGTTTACGAGCAGTACTTC	CSVEEEESGVYEQYF
TRBJ2-7	NA	NA	TRBV5-6	TGTGCCAGCACTTCGGGACTCTCCTACGAGCAGTACTTC	CASTSGLSYEQYF
TRBJ1-5	NA	many	TRBV28	TGTGCCAGCAGTTCGACGGGCCGGCAGGACAAGCCCCAGCATTTT	CASSSTGRQDKPQHF
TRBJ1-1	TRBD1	many	TRBV5-1	TGCGCCAGCGGCCTCATCACAGGGGACACTGAAGCTTTCTTT	CASGLITGDTEAFF
TRBJ1-5	NA	NA	TRBV6-1	TGTGCCAGCAGTGGTGTAGGGGTTTATAGCAATCAGCCCCAGCATTTT	CASSGVGVYSNQPQHF
TRBJ2-2	NA	many	TRBV28	TGTGCCAGCACCTCTTGGGGGACCCGGGACACCGGGGAGCTGTTTTTT	CASTSWGTRDTGELFF
TRBJ1-3	NA	many	TRBV28	TGTGCCAGCAGTTTCGGATCGAGCTATTCCACGGGAAACACCATATATTTT	CASSFGSSYSTGNTIYF
TRBJ1-5	NA	NA	TRBV20-1	TGCAGTGCTAGATTAGGTTACAATCAGCCCCAGCATTTT	CSARLGYNQPQHF
TRBJ2-6	NA	once	TRBV11-2	TGTGCCAGCAGCTTAGTATTCAGGTCCTCTACGTCTGGGGCCGACGTCCTGACTTTC	CASSLVFRSSTSGADVLTF
TRBJ1-5	TRBD1	NA	TRBV4-1	TGCGCCAGCAGCCAAGCACCTTACAGGGGTCTTGGTCAGCCCCAGCATTTT	CASSQAPYRGLGQPQHF
TRBJ1-1	TRBD1	many	TRBV12-3/TRBV12-4	TGTGCCAGCAGTCCCCGGGACAGCTATATGAACACTGAAGCTTTCTTT	CASSPRDSYMNTEAFF
TRBJ1-3	TRBD1	many	TRBV27	TGTGCCAGCAGTCCGCCGGGACAGGGTCTCGAGTCTGGAAACACCATATATTTT	CASSPPGQGLESGNTIYF
TRBJ2-1	TRBD2	few	TRBV10-3	TGTGCCATCAGTGAGTCGGGACTAATTGTGGTAGAACGGGATAATGAGCAGTTCTTC	CAISESGLIVVERDNEQFF
TRBJ1-6	NA	NA	TRBV7-9	TGTGCCAGCAGCTTGGGCTCTCGATTTAATTCACCCCTCCACTTT	CASSLGSRFNSPLHF
TRBJ1-5	NA	few	TRBV9	TGTGCCAGGCGGGGCCATAGCAATCAGCCCCAGCATTTT	CARRGHSNQPQHF
TRBJ2-6	NA	many	TRBV28	TGTGCCAGCAGGGGAGCGGGCAACCTCTCTGGGGCCAACGTCCTGACTTTC	CASRGAGNLSGANVLTF